This TCR beta chain derives from a study of human T cells and chemical hapten exposure. Time point reported: patch test 3, about 24 weeks after DPC sensitization. Sample treatment: therapeutic diphenylcyclopropenone sensitization with weekly scalp DPC. Via MiXCR, TCRdb re-called the RACE reads, giving one row per CDR3 protein. Of 210,000 or so distinct CDR3 sequences in the sample, about 25% are singletons; the top ten hold 2% to 3%. This clonotype was seen more than once but under ten times. The CDR3 consists of 13 residues. V lost 6 bases, J lost 2 bases, and 7 bases stayed unmatched. In germline, CDR1 is SQVTM, CDR2 ANQGSEA.

The sequence was collected from a woman between 40 and 55 years old with alopecia areata. Some clones in this sample may be carry-over from other donors' samples. The chain joins TRBV29-1 to TRBJ2-7, with 7 bases matching TRBD1. Sequencing used whole blood, obtained in connection with sensitization to the hapten diphenylcyclopropenone (DPC). The CDR3: CSVRPGQTYEQYF. CDR3 sequence (DNA): TGCAGCGTCCGGCCGGGACAGACCTACGAGCAGTACTTC.